This TCR beta chain was found in a study of cytomegalovirus exposure and HLA in healthy donors. Germline CDR1 reads MNHEY; CDR2 reads SMNVEV (reference sequence). V lost 4 bases to trimming and J lost 4 bases; unmatched junction nucleotides: 5. The CDR3 runs to 14 residues. The PCR had 60 Vbeta and 13 Jbeta primers. Using immunoSEQ multiplex PCR, the repertoire was profiled, and TCRdb retains in-frame clones only, with some absent. The sample includes 93,000 or so clones, more than 65% of them seen just once. This clone showed up just a few times. This clonotype was obtained from a woman under 30 in good health and CMV-seropositive. The chain couples TRBV27 to TRBJ2-7, with TRBD2 matching 9 bases. Material for sequencing was PBMCs. The CDR3 spells CASSYGLASYEQYF. The CDR3 DNA follows: TGTGCCAGCAGTTACGGACTAGCGAGTTACGAGCAGTACTTC.